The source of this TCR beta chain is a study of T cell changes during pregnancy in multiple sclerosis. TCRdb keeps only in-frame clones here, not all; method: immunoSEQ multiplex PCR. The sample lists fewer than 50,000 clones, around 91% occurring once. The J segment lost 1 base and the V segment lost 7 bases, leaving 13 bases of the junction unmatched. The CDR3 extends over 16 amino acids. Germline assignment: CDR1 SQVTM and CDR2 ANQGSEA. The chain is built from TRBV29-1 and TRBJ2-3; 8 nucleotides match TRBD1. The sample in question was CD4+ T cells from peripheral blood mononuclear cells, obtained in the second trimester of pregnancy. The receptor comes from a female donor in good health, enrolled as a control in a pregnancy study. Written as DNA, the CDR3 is TGCAGCGCCGGAAAGAGTACAGGGGGTGGCACAGATACGCAGTATTTT. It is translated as CSAGKSTGGGTDTQYF.